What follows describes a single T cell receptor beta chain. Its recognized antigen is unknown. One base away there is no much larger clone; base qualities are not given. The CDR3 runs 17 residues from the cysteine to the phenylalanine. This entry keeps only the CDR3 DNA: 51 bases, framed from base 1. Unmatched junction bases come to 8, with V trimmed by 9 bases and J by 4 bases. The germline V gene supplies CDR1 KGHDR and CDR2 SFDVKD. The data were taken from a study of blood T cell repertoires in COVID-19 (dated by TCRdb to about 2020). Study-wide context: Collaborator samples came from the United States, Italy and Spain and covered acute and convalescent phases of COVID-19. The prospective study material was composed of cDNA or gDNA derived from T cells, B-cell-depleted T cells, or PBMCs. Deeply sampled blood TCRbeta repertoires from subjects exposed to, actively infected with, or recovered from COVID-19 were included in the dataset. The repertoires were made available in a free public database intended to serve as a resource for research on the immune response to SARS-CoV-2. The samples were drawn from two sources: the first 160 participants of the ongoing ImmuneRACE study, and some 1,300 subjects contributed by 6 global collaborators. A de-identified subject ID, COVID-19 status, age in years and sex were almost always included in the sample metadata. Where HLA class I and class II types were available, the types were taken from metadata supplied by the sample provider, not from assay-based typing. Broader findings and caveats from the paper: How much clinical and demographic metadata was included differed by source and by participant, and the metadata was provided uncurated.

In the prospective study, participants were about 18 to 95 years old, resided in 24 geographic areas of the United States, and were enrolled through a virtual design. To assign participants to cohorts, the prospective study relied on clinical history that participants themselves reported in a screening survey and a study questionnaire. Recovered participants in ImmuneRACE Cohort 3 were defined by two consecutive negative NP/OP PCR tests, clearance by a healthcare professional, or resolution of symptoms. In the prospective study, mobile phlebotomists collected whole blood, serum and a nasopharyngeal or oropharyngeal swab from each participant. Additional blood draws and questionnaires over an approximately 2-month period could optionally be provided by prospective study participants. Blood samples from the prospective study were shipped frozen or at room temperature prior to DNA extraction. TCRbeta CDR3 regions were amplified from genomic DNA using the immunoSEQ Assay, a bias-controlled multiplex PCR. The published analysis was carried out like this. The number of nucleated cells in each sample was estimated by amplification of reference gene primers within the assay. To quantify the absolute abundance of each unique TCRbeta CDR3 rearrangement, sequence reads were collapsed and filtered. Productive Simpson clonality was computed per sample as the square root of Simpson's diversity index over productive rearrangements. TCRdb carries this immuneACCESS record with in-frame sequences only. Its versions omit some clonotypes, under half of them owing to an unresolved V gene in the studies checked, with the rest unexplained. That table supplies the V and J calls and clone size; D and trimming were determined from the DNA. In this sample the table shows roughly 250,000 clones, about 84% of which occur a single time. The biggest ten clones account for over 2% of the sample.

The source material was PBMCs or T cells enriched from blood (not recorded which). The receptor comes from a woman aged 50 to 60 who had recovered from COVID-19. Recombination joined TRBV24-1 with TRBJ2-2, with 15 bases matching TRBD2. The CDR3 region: CATQRGTSGGSTGELFF. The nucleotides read TGTGCCACCCAACGGGGGACTAGCGGGGGGAGCACCGGGGAGCTGTTTTTT.